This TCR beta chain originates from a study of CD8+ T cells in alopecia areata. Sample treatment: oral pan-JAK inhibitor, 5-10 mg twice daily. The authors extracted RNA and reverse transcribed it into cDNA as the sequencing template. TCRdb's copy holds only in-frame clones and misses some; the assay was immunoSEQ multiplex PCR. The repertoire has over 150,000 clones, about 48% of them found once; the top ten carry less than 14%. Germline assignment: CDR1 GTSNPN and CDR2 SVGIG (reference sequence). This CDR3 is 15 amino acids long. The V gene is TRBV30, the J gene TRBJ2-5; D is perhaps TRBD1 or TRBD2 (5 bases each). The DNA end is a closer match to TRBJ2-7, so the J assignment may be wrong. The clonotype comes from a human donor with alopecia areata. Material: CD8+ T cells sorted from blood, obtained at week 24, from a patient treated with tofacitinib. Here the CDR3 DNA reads TGTGCCTGGAGTGCCCCGGGGCAACGCTCCTACGAGCAGTACTTC. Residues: CAWSAPGQRSYEQYF.